Below, 5 T cell receptor beta chains from the same sample are listed, as sequenced in a study of blood T cell repertoires in COVID-19. Libraries were prepared by immunoSEQ multiplex PCR; TCRdb keeps only in-frame clonotypes and omits some of them. Among a few hundred thousand clones listed, around 85% were seen once. The sequenced sample consisted of peripheral blood. These receptors were taken from a woman aged 18 to 35 with acute or convalescent COVID-19.

The rearrangement links TRBV30 to TRBJ1-2, with 9 nucleotides matching TRBD1. V trimming: 2 bases; J trimming: 4 bases; junction bases outside the gene matches: 5. Germline CDR1 is GTSNPN and CDR2 is SVGIG (reference sequence). The CDR3 runs to 14 residues. The CDR3 protein is CAWSMTGGAYGYTF. The CDR3 nucleotides are TGTGCCTGGAGTATGACAGGGGGGGCCTATGGCTACACCTTC.

The chain carries TRBV5-5 and TRBJ1-2; 12 nucleotides agree with TRBD1. CDR3 length: 15 amino acids. Germline CDR1 is SGHKS and CDR2 is YYEKEE (reference sequence). Trimming cost V 5 bases and J 7 bases; bases outside gene matches: 9. CDR3 in DNA: TGTGCCAGCAGACCGCCCGGGACAGGGGGCTCTGGCTACACCTTC. Translation gives CASRPPGTGGSGYTF. The whole variable domain, remainder taken from reference TRBV5-5 and TRBJ1-2, is DAGVTQSPTHLIKTRGQQVTLRCSPISGHKSVSWYQQVLGQGPQFIFQYYEKEERGRGNFPDRFSARQFPNYSSELNVNALLLGDSALYLCASRPPGTGGSGYTFGSGTRLTVV.

The chain carries TRBV24-1 and TRBJ2-7; D may be TRBD2 (7 bases). Germline lookup yields CDR1 KGHDR and CDR2 SFDVKD. This CDR3 has 15 residues. V dropped 7 bases and J dropped 0 bases, with 15 bases sitting between them. Here the CDR3 reads CATSQGGAASYEQYF. DNA of the CDR3: TGTGCCACCAGCCAAGGGGGGGCTGCCTCCTACGAGCAGTACTTC.

This clone was recorded once. V gene TRBV29-1 combines with J gene TRBJ2-7; D is unresolved. Germline V lookup: CDR1 SQVTM, CDR2 ANQGSEA. V was trimmed by 2 bases and J by 7 bases, leaving 12 bases between them. The CDR3 contains 12 residues. The chain's CDR3 is CSVESARREQYF. CDR3 in DNA: TGCAGCGTTGAATCGGCTAGGCGGGAGCAGTACTTC.

The CDR3 DNA follows: TGTGCCAGCAGCGTCGGGACAGGGGGCGACACTGAAGCTTTCTTT. Its protein is CASSVGTGGDTEAFF. J is TRBJ1-1 and V is TRBV9; 12 nucleotides line up with TRBD1. Germline assignment: CDR1 SGDLS and CDR2 YYNGEE. Unmatched junction bases numbered 2, after V lost 2 bases and J lost 3 bases. This CDR3 region has 15 residues.